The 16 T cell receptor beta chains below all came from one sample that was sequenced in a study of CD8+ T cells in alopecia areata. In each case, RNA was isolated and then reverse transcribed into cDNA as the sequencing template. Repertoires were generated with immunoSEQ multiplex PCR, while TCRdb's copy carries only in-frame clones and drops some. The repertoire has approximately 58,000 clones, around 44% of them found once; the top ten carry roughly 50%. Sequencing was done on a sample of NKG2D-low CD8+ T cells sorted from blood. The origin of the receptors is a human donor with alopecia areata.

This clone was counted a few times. DNA for the CDR3: TGCAGCGTTGTAATTGTCGGGAGGGTTGGAGATACGCAGTATTTT. It codes for CSVVIVGRVGDTQYF. V usage is TRBV29-1 and J usage is TRBJ2-3, with 8 bases lining up with TRBD2. Losses at the gene ends were 4 bases for V and 5 bases for J; bases not matched to a gene: 11. Germline V gene lookup returns CDR1 SQVTM and CDR2 ANQGSEA. This CDR3 region has 15 residues.

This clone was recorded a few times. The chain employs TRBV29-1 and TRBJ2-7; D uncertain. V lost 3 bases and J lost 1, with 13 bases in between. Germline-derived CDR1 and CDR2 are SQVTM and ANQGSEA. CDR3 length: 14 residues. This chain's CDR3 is CSVEGNWNSYEQYF. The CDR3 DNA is TGCAGCGTTGAGGGTAACTGGAATTCCTACGAGCAGTACTTC.

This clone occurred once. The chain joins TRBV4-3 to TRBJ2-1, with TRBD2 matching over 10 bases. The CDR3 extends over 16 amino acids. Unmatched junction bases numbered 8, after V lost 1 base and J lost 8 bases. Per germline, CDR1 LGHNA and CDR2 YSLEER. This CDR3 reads CASSQAFLAGEDEQFF. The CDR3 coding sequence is TGCGCCAGCAGCCAAGCGTTCCTAGCGGGGGAGGATGAGCAGTTCTTC.

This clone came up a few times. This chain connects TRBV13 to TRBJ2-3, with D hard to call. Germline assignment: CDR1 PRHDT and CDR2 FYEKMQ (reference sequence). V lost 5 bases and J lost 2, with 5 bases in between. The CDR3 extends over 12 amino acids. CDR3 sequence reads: CASSPTTDTQYF. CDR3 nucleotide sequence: TGTGCCAGCAGCCCCACCACAGATACGCAGTATTTT. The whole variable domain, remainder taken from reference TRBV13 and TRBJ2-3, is AAGVIQSPRHLIKEKRETATLKCYPIPRHDTVYWYQQGPGQDPQFLISFYEKMQSDKGSIPDRFSAQQFSDYHSELNMSSLELGDSALYFCASSPTTDTQYFGPGTRLTVL.

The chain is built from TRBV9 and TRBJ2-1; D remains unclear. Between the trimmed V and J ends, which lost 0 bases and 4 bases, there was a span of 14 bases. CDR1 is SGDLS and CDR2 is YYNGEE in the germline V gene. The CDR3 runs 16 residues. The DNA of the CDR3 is TGTGCCAGCAGCGTAGGCGGATCCACCCAGTACAATGAGCAGTTCTTC. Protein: CASSVGGSTQYNEQFF.

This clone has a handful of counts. The CDR3 DNA follows: TGTGCCAGCAGCTTTCAGAGGGCAGGATCGGGCGAGCAGTACTTC. Amino acids: CASSFQRAGSGEQYF. J is TRBJ2-7 and V is TRBV7-8, with D possibly being TRBD2 (5 bases). CDR1 and CDR2 from the germline V gene are SGHVS and FQNEAQ. The CDR3 extends over 15 amino acids. V was shortened by 3 bases and J by 6 bases, with 18 bases between the two germline ends. Complete variable domain (other parts from reference TRBV7-8 and TRBJ2-7): GAGVSQSPRYKVAKRGQDVALRCDPISGHVSLFWYQQALGQGPEFLTYFQNEAQLDKSGLPSDRFFAERPEGSVSTLKIQRTQQEDSAVYLCASSFQRAGSGEQYFGPGTRLTVT.

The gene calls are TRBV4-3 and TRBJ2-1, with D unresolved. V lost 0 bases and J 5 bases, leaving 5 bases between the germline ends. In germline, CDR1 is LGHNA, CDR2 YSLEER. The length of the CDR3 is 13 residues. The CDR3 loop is CASSQDWDNEQFF. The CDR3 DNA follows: TGCGCCAGCAGCCAAGACTGGGACAATGAGCAGTTCTTC.

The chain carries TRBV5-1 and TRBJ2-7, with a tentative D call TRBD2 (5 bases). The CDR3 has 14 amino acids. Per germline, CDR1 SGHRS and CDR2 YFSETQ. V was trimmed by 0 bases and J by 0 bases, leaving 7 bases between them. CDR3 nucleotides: TGCGCCAGCAGCTTGGGAGGGCGCTCCTACGAGCAGTACTTC. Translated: CASSLGGRSYEQYF.

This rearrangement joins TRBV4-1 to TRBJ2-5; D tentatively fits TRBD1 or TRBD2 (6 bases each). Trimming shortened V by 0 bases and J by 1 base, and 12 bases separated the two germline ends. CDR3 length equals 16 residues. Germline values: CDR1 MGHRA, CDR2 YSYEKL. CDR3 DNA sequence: TGCGCCAGCAGCCAAGAGGAAGGGGGGCCCCAAGAGACCCAGTACTTC. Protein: CASSQEEGGPQETQYF.

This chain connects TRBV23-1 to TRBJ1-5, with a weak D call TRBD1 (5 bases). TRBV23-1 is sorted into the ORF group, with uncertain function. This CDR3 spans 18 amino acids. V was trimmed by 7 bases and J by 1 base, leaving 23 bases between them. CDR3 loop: CASIHIQGASRSNQPQHF. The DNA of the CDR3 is TGCGCCAGCATACACATCCAGGGCGCCAGCAGAAGCAATCAGCCCCAGCATTTT.

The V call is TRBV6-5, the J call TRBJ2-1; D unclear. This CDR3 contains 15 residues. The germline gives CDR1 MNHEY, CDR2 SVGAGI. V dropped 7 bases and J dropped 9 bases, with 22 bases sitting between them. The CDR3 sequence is CASTPTRRAGSEQFF. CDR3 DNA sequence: TGTGCCAGCACCCCGACCCGCCGCGCCGGAAGTGAGCAGTTCTTC.

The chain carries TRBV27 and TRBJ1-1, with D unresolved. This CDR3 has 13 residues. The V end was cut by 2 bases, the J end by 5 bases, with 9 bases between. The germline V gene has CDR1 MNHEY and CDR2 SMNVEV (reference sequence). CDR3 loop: CASSLGLSTEAFF. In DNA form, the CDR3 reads TGTGCCAGCAGTTTAGGTCTATCGACTGAAGCTTTCTTT.

CDR3 residues: CASSLGGVLTGELFF. CDR3 DNA sequence: TGTGCCAGCAGCTTAGGGGGAGTCCTGACCGGGGAGCTGTTTTTT. This chain connects TRBV13 to TRBJ2-2; tentatively, D is TRBD2 (5 bases). The V gene lost 0 bases and the J gene lost 5 bases, with 10 bases spanning the gap. Germline V gene data show CDR1 as PRHDT and CDR2 as FYEKMQ (reference sequence). CDR3 length: 15 amino acids.

The CDR3 protein is CSVEDWRGDGYTF. CDR3 nucleotide sequence: TGCAGCGTTGAAGATTGGCGGGGGGATGGCTACACCTTC. This rearrangement joins TRBV29-1 to TRBJ1-2; possible D gene TRBD1, 5 bases. CDR3 length: 13 residues. V was pared by 0 bases and J by 6 bases, with 11 bases between. The V gene's germline CDR1 is SQVTM and CDR2 ANQGSEA.

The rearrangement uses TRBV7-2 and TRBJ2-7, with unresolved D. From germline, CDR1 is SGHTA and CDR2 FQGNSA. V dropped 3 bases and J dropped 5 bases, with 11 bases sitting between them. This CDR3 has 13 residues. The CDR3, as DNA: TGTGCCAGCAGCTTCAACATGGGGAACGAGCAGTACTTC. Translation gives CASSFNMGNEQYF.

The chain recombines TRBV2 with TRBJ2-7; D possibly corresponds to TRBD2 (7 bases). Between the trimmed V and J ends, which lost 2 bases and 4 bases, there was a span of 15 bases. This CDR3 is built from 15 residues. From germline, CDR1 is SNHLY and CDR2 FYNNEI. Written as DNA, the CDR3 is TGTGCCAGCAGTGAAAGGGGCGGGGGCTTGTACGAGCAGTACTTC. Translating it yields CASSERGGGLYEQYF.